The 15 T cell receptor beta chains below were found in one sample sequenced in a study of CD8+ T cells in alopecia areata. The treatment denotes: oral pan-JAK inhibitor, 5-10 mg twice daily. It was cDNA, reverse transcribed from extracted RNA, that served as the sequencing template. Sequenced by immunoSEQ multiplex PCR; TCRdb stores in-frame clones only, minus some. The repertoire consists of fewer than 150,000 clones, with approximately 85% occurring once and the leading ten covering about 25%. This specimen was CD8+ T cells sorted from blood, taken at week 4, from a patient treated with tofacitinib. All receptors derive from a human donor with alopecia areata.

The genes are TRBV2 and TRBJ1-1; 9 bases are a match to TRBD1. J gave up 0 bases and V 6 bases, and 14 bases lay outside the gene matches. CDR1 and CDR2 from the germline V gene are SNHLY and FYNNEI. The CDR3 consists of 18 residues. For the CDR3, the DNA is TGTGCCAGCAGAGGCAATCCGGGACAGGGTTGGATGAACACTGAAGCTTTCTTT. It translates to CASRGNPGQGWMNTEAFF.

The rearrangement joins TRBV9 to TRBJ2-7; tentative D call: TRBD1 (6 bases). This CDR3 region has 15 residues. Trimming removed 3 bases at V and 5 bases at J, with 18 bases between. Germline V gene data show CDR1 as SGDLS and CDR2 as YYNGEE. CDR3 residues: CASSATEGVAHEQYF. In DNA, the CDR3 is TGTGCCAGCAGCGCCACCGAGGGGGTTGCCCACGAGCAGTACTTC.

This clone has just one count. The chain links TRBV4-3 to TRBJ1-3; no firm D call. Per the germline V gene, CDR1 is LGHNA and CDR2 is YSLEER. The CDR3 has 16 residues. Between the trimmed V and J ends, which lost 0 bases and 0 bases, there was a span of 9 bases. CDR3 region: CASSQDLWSSGNTIYF. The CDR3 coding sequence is TGCGCCAGCAGCCAAGATCTCTGGAGCTCTGGAAACACCATATATTTT.

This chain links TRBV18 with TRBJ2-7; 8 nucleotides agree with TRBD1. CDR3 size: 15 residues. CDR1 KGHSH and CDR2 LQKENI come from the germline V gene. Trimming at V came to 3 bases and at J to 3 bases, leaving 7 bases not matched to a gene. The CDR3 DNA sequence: TGTGCCAGCTCACCCACCGGACAGGGTAGCTACGAGCAGTACTTC. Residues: CASSPTGQGSYEQYF. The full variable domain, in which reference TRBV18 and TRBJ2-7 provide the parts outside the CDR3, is NAGVMQNPRHLVRRRGQEARLRCSPMKGHSHVYWYRQLPEEGLKFMVYLQKENIIDESGMPKERFSAEFPKEGPSILRIQQVVRGDSAAYFCASSPTGQGSYEQYFGPGTRLTVT.

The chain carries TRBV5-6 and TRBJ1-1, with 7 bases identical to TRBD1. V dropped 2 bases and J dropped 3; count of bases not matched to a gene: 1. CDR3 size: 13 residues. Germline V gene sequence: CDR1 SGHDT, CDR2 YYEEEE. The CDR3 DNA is TGTGCCAGCAGCTTAACAGGGGACACTGAAGCTTTCTTT. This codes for CASSLTGDTEAFF.

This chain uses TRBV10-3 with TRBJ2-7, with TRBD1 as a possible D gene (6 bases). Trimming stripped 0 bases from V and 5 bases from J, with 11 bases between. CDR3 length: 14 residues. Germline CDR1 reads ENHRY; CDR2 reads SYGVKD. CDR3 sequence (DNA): TGTGCCATCAGTGAGTCTAACAGGGCCCACGAGCAGTACTTC. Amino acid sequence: CAISESNRAHEQYF.

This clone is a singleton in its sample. In DNA, the CDR3 is TGTGCCAGCAGCCAATGGACTGATGCGCAGTATTTT. Residues: CASSQWTDAQYF. This chain uses TRBV14 with TRBJ2-3, with TRBD2 as a possible D gene (5 bases). V gave up 2 bases and J gave up 10 bases, with 10 bases separating them. CDR1 is SGHDN and CDR2 is FVKESK in the germline V gene. The CDR3 runs 12 residues.

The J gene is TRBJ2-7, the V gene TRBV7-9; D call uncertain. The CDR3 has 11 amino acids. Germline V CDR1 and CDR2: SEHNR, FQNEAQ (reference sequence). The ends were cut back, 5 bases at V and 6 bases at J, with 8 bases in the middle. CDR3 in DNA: TGTGCCAGCAGCCCAGGCTCCGAGCAGTACTTC. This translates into CASSPGSEQYF. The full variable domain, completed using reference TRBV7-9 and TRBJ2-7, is DTGVSQNPRHKITKRGQNVTFRCDPISEHNRLYWYRQTLGQGPEFLTYFQNEAQLEKSRLLSDRFSAERPKGSFSTLEIQRTEQGDSAMYLCASSPGSEQYFGPGTRLTVT.

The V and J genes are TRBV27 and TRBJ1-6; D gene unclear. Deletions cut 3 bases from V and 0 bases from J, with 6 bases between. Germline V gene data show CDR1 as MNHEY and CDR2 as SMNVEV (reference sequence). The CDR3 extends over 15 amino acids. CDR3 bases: TGTGCCAGCAGTTTGGCAGTCTCCTATAATTCACCCCTCCACTTT. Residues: CASSLAVSYNSPLHF.

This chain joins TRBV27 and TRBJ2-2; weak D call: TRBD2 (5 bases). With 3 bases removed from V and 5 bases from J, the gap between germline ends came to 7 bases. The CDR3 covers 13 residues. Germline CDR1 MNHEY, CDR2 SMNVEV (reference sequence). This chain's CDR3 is CASSFGGTGELFF. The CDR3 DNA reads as TGTGCCAGCAGTTTTGGAGGTACCGGGGAGCTGTTTTTT.

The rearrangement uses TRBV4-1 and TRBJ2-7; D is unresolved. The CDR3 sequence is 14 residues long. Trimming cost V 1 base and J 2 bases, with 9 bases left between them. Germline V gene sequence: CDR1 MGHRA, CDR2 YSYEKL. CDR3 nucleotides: TGCGCCAGCAGCCAAGGTCTAGGGCCCTACGAGCAGTACTTC. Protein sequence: CASSQGLGPYEQYF.

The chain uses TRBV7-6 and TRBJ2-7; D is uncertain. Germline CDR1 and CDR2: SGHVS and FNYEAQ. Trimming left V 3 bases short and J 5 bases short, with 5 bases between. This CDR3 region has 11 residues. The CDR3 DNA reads TGTGCCAGCAGCTTCGAAAACGAGCAGTACTTC. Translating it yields CASSFENEQYF.

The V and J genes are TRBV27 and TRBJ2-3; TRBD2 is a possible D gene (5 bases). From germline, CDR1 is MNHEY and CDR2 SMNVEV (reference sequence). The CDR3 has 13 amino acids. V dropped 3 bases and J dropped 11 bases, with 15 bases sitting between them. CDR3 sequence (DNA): TGTGCCAGCAGTTTCGGGCCGGGAAATATGCAGTATTTT. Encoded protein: CASSFGPGNMQYF.

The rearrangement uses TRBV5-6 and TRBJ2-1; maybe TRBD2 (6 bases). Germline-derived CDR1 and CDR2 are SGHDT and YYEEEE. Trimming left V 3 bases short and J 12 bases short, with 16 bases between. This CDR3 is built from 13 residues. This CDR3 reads CASSWETSQRQFF. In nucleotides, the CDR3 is TGTGCCAGCAGCTGGGAGACTAGTCAAAGGCAGTTCTTC.

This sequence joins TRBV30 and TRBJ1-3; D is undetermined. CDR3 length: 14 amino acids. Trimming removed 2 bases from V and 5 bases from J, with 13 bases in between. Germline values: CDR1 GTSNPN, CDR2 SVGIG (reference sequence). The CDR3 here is CAWSPPGTRNTIYF. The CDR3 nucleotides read TGTGCCTGGAGTCCCCCGGGAACCCGAAACACCATATATTTT.